This T cell receptor beta chain was identified during a study of technical replicates of blood from a few donors. The CDR3 totals 13 residues. Germline V gives CDR1 SEHNR, CDR2 FQNEAQ (reference sequence). Comment on this clone: A junction boundary mismatches the germline segment, possibly from a read error.

TCRdb keeps only in-frame clones here, not all; method: immunoSEQ multiplex PCR. The data contain under 85,000 clones, around nine tenths of them singletons. The rearrangement joins TRBV7-9 to TRBJ2-7; TRBD1 is a possible D gene (6 bases). The sample comprised T cells isolated from PBMCs. This receptor was taken from a human donor in good health. As DNA, the CDR3 is TGTGCCAGCAGCTTGGTGGACTCCGGGACACTCCTCTTC. This codes for CASSLVDSGTLLF.